The sequence of this TCR beta chain was determined in a study of post-analysis software for immune sequencing data. Included in the TCR beta cDNA libraries were unique molecular identifiers. TCRdb used MiXCR to reprocess the PCR reads, holding one entry per CDR3 protein. Here the sample spans some 890,000 distinct CDR3 sequences, roughly 50% being singletons. Of note for this clonotype: Its matching antigen is unknown.

CDR1 and CDR2 (germline): SQVTM, ANQGSEA. V dropped 7 bases and J dropped 8; count of bases not matched to a gene: 11. The CDR3 contains 14 residues. Study results and limitations: Four to six TRBV segments appeared more often in patients than in controls, and TRBV5-6, TRBV5-1 and TRBV20-1 were among these.

The V and J genes are TRBV29-1 and TRBJ2-1; 10 positions agree with TRBD2. Material: blood. The clonotype originates from a girl under 18 with multiple sclerosis. CDR3 in amino acids: CSGGGAGGTHEQFF. The CDR3 bases are TGCAGCGGAGGGGGAGCGGGAGGGACCCATGAGCAGTTCTTC.